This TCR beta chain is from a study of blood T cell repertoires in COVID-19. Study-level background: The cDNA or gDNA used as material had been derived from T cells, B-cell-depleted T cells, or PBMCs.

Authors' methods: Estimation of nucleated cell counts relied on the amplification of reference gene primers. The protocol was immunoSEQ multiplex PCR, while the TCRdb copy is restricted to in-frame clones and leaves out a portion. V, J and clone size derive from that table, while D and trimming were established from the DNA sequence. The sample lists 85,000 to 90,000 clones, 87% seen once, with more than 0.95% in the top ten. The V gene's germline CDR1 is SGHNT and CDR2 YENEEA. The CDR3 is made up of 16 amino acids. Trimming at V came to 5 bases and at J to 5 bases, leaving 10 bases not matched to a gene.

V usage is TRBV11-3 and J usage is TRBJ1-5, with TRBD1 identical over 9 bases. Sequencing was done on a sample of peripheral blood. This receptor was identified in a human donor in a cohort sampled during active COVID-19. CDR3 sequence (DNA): TGTGCCAGCAGCGGGAAGACAGGGGGATTCGATCAGCCCCAGCATTTT. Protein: CASSGKTGGFDQPQHF.